This TCR beta chain was sequenced in a study of T cell repertoires in cytomegalovirus infection. Study as a whole: HLA-B-restricted CMV epitopes that are well studied were used alongside recently identified HLA-C-restricted ones. Public TCR beta signatures provided an indication of both CMV infection and a matching HLA type.

For this clonotype: What it binds is not known.

TCRdb reprocessed the reads via MiXCR and lists one record per CDR3 protein. This table has about 890,000 distinct CDR3 sequences, 31% appearing once. The study, taken as a whole, reports: Dominating the ex vivo response were TCR beta clonotypes that were CMV-specific and HLA-C-restricted. Totalled public TCR beta family frequency picked out people who carried CMV plus the relevant HLA.

The sequence was obtained from a human donor in good health (CMV status not recorded). Some clones in this sample may be carry-over from other donors' samples. The sequenced sample was cultured CD8+ T cells from PBMCs, obtained from culture after CMV antigen stimulation.

The CDR3 nucleotides are TGTGCCAGTAGTATTCCGGGACTAGCCTACGAGCAGTACTTC. Translation gives CASSIPGLAYEQYF. The V and J genes are TRBV19 and TRBJ2-7, with TRBD2 identical over 8 bases. The junction had 3 bases not matched to a gene; V was cut back by 3 bases and J by 2 bases. Germline assignment: CDR1 LNHDA and CDR2 SQIVND (reference sequence). CDR3 length: 14 residues.